This T cell receptor (beta chain) emerged from a study of blood T cells in healthy people across ages. The CDR3 totals 16 residues. Trimming pared 4 bases from V and 3 bases from J, leaving 16 bases between. CDR1 and CDR2 (germline): MNHEY, SVGEGT. A sample-barcoded 5' primer and a J-beta primer mix were used in a second PCR of roughly 7 to 11 cycles. TCRdb reprocessed the 5' RACE reads via MiXCR and lists one record per CDR3 protein. The sample records hundreds of thousands of distinct CDR3 sequences, 52% being singletons. Sample: blood. This TCR derives from an elderly woman in good health. The chain joins TRBV6-2 or TRBV6-3 to TRBJ1-5; TRBD1 is a possible D gene (6 bases). CDR3 in amino acids: CASSFPRGQFNQPQHF. The CDR3 nucleotides read TGTGCCAGCAGTTTCCCCCGGGGGCAGTTCAATCAGCCCCAGCATTTT.